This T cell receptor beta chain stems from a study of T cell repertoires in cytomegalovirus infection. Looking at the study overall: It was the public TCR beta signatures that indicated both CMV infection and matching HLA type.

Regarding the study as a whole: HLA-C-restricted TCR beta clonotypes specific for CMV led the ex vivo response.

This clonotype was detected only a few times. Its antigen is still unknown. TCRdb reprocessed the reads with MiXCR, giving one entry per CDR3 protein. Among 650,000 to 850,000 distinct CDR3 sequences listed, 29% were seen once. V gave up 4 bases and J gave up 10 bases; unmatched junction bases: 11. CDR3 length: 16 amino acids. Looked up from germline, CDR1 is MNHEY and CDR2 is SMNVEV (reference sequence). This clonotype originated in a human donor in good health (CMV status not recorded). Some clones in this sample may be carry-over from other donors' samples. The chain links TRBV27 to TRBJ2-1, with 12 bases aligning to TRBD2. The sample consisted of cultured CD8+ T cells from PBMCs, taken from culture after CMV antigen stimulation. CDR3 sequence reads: CASSSTSGGTIREQFF. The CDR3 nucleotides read TGTGCCAGCAGTTCGACTAGCGGGGGTACAATACGCGAGCAGTTCTTC.